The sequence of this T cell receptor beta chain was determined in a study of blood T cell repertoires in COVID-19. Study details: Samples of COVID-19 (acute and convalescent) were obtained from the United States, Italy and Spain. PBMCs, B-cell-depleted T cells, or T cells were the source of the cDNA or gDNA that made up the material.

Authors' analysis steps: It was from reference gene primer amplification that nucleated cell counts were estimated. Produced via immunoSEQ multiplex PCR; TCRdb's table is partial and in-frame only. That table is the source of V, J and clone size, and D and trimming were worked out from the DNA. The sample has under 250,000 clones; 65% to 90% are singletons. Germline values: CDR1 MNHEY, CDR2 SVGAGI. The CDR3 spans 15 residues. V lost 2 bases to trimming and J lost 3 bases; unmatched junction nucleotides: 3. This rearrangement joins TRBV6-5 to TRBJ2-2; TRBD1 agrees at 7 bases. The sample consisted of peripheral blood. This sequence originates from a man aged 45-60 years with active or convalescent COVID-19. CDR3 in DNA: TGTGCCAGCAGTTACCTGACAGGGCACACCGGGGAGCTGTTTTTT. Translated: CASSYLTGHTGELFF.